Here is one T cell receptor (beta chain) with its context. Its cognate antigen is unknown. The data derive from a study of beta chain features in type 1 diabetes. Study-wide context: All samples together contributed more than 90,000,000 sorted cells for examination. Whole-study findings and limits: Cells with high TCR expression could be over-represented by cDNA sequencing. All four CD4+ subsets from Type 1 diabetes patients carried moderately but significantly shorter TCRB CDR3s.

Investigators reverse transcribed all isolated RNA, so they sequenced expressed TCRB transcripts. Roughly 3.5 million reads per sample were averaged for naive, central memory and regulatory samples. Clones were read by immunoSEQ multiplex PCR, and TCRdb kept only the in-frame ones, dropping some. This sample has about 150,000 clones, with 9% found just once. Germline loops: CDR1 LGHNA, CDR2 YNFKEQ. The V gene lost 0 bases and the J gene lost 2 bases, with 13 bases spanning the gap. This CDR3 has 17 residues. Material: central memory CD4+ T cells from blood. The clonotype comes from a woman aged 25 to 39 with type 1 diabetes. The chain links TRBV4-2 to TRBJ2-2; the D gene is possibly TRBD2 (6 bases). The CDR3: CASSQETGRGNTGELFF. The CDR3 bases are TGTGCCAGCAGCCAAGAGACGGGGCGGGGAAACACCGGGGAGCTGTTTTTT.